A single sample is the source of the 10 T cell receptor beta chains below, sequenced in a study of shared clonotypes between healthy human individuals. Profiling relied on immunoSEQ multiplex PCR, and the TCRdb table lists in-frame clones only, not all of them. There are about 2.3 million clones in the sample; 85% to 95% occur only once, and 0.35% to 0.5% lies in the top ten. The sequenced sample was naive CD4+ T cells from PBMCs. This sample's subset: CD45RA+ positively selected. Every receptor here comes from a man between 18 and 35 years old in good health. Some clones in this sample may be carry-over from other donors' samples.

The chain couples TRBV19 to TRBJ1-5, with D possibly being TRBD1 (5 bases). The CDR3 runs to 15 residues. Trimming took 3 bases from V and 2 from J, leaving 11 bases between them. Germline V gene lookup returns CDR1 LNHDA and CDR2 SQIVND (reference sequence). The CDR3 DNA reads TGTGCCAGTAGTATGGCGGGGGGAGGCAATCAGCCCCAGCATTTT. Protein product: CASSMAGGGNQPQHF.

The V call is TRBV19, the J call TRBJ2-7; 14 positions match TRBD2. V was pared by 3 bases and J by 8 bases, with 6 bases of the junction left unmatched. Germline CDR1 and CDR2: LNHDA and SQIVND (reference sequence). CDR3 length: 15 amino acids. In nucleotides, the CDR3 is TGTGCCAGTAGTATTAGTGGGACTAGCGGGAGCAAGCAGTACTTC. Translated, it gives CASSISGTSGSKQYF.

J is TRBJ1-1 and V is TRBV18; possibly TRBD1 for D (6 bases). The length of the CDR3 is 14 residues. V lost 8 bases, J lost 11 bases, and 24 bases lay in between. Germline CDR1 reads KGHSH; CDR2 reads LQKENI. Written as DNA, the CDR3 is TGTGCCAGCCTATCCGGGGGGGCAGACGTTAGCGCTTTCTTT. Protein product: CASLSGGADVSAFF.

This clone was observed a single time. The V and J genes are TRBV18 and TRBJ1-2; D is uncertain. Trimming removed 3 bases from V and 0 bases from J, with 11 bases in between. Looked up from germline, CDR1 is KGHSH and CDR2 is LQKENI. This CDR3 contains 15 residues. The CDR3 bases are TGTGCCAGCTCACCGGGCGTACGGTCTAACTATGGCTACACCTTC. It codes for CASSPGVRSNYGYTF.

The V and J genes are TRBV7-3 and TRBJ2-1; 8 nucleotides align to TRBD2. The V gene's germline CDR1 is SGHTA and CDR2 FQGTGA. J gave up 1 base and V 5 bases, and 4 bases lay outside the gene matches. The CDR3 is made up of 15 amino acids. The CDR3 region is CASSESGGSYNEQFF. The DNA of the CDR3 is TGTGCCAGCAGCGAGAGCGGGGGATCCTACAATGAGCAGTTCTTC. The full variable domain, its missing parts supplied by reference TRBV7-3 and TRBJ2-1, is GAGVSQTPSNKVTEKGKYVELRCDPISGHTALYWYRQSLGQGPEFLIYFQGTGAADDSGLPNDRFFAVRPEGSVSTLKIQRTERGDSAVYLCASSESGGSYNEQFFGPGTRLTVL.

V is TRBV5-1 and J is TRBJ2-2; TRBD2 aligns across 11 bases. V lost 0 bases, J lost 5 bases, and 12 bases stayed unmatched. The length of the CDR3 is 19 residues. Per germline, CDR1 SGHRS and CDR2 YFSETQ. CDR3 coding DNA: TGCGCCAGCAGCTTGGGACTAGCGGGATCGTTTCGGGTGACCGGGGAGCTGTTTTTT. This translates into CASSLGLAGSFRVTGELFF. Drawing the rest from reference TRBV5-1 and TRBJ2-2, the complete variable domain is KAGVTQTPRYLIKTRGQQVTLSCSPISGHRSVSWYQQTPGQGLQFLFEYFSETQRNKGNFPGRFSGRQFSNSRSEMNVSTLELGDSALYLCASSLGLAGSFRVTGELFFGEGSRLTVL.

J is TRBJ2-2 and V is TRBV9; 7 nucleotides agree with TRBD1. CDR3 length: 16 residues. Germline trimming cut 4 bases from V and 1 base from J; bases unmatched to any gene: 7. Germline-derived CDR1 and CDR2 are SGDLS and YYNGEE. CDR3 nucleotides: TGTGCCAGCAGCCGAGGGGGCAGTCAGAACACCGGGGAGCTGTTTTTT. Translation gives CASSRGGSQNTGELFF.

This clone was observed a single time. Other DNA variants within this sample encode the same CDR3. The chain employs TRBV28 and TRBJ1-5, with a weak D call TRBD1 (6 bases). The CDR3 runs 15 residues. Germline V lookup: CDR1 MDHEN, CDR2 SYDVKM. V was shortened by 4 bases and J by 7 bases, with 17 bases between the two germline ends. CDR3 nucleotide sequence: TGTGCCAGCAGTTCCTCTGGGAGGGGGGGACAGCCCCAGCATTTT. This codes for CASSSSGRGGQPQHF.

The gene calls are TRBV2 and TRBJ1-1; D possibly corresponds to TRBD1 (6 bases). The CDR3 totals 14 residues. V was cut by 4 bases and J by 5 bases, with 14 bases left in between. Germline CDR1 SNHLY, CDR2 FYNNEI. CDR3 sequence (DNA): TGTGCCAGCAGTGCGGACAGTCTGAGGACTGAAGCTTTCTTT. It specifies CASSADSLRTEAFF.

V and J are TRBV19 and TRBJ1-1, with 11 positions matching TRBD1. With V trimmed by 5 bases and J by 4 bases, 9 bases remained unmatched. CDR1 is LNHDA, CDR2 SQIVND, per germline (reference sequence). The CDR3 covers 16 residues. The CDR3 nucleotides read TGTGCCAGTAGTGCCGGGACAGGGGGTAAGGGCACTGAAGCTTTCTTT. This sequence encodes CASSAGTGGKGTEAFF.